The 10 T cell receptor beta chains below all came from one sample that was sequenced in a study of T-cell memory formation after mild COVID-19. TCRdb reprocessed the 5' RACE reads with MiXCR, giving one entry per CDR3 protein. The table lists approximately 500,000 distinct CDR3 sequences, roughly 25% of them singletons, with approximately 12% in the top ten. The sample was PBMCs or a T cell subset sorted from them (not recorded which). The receptors shown here come from an adult woman who had mild COVID-19 (a few samples of this study predate the infection). Cell type and time point are not known.

The chain has TRBV30 and TRBJ1-1, with 8 nucleotides matching TRBD1. The CDR3 totals 13 residues. V shed 6 bases, J shed 0 bases, and the junction held 3 bases outside the gene matches. Per the germline V gene, CDR1 is GTSNPN and CDR2 is SVGIG (reference sequence). The CDR3 DNA sequence: TGTGCCTGCGGACAGGGCATGAACACTGAAGCTTTCTTT. Translation gives CACGQGMNTEAFF.

This clonotype was counted ten times or more. The chain recombines TRBV27 with TRBJ2-3, with D perhaps TRBD1 (6 bases). This CDR3 contains 17 residues. V was trimmed by 3 bases and J by 2 bases, leaving 18 bases between them. Germline CDR1 is MNHEY and CDR2 is SMNVEV (reference sequence). The CDR3 loop reads CASSFTGGSLFTDTQYF. In DNA form, the CDR3 reads TGTGCCAGCAGTTTCACTGGGGGCTCCCTCTTCACAGATACGCAGTATTTT.

This clonotype has a count of ten or more. The chain joins TRBV29-1 to TRBJ2-3, with 7 bases matching TRBD2. CDR1 and CDR2 (germline): SQVTM, ANQGSEA. J gave up 6 bases and V 5 bases, and 11 bases lay outside the gene matches. The CDR3 totals 14 residues. The CDR3: CSVSPSTSSDTQYF. Written as DNA, the CDR3 is TGCAGCGTTTCCCCATCGACTAGCTCCGATACGCAGTATTTT.

This chain links TRBV24-1 with TRBJ2-1, with D tentatively TRBD1 or TRBD2 (6 bases each). Germline CDR1 KGHDR, CDR2 SFDVKD. The CDR3 sequence is 16 residues long. Trimming removed 2 bases at V and 0 bases at J, with 10 bases between. In DNA form, the CDR3 reads TGTGCCACCAGTGATTCGGGGGCGAGCTCCTACAATGAGCAGTTCTTC. It specifies CATSDSGASSYNEQFF.

This clonotype was counted once. V and J are TRBV5-1 and TRBJ2-7; 9 bases align to TRBD1. The CDR3 totals 14 residues. CDR1 is SGHRS and CDR2 is YFSETQ in the germline V gene. J lost 5 bases, V lost 0 bases, and 3 bases had no gene match. The CDR3 loop reads CASSLGTGDDEQYF. The CDR3 DNA sequence: TGCGCCAGCAGCTTGGGGACAGGGGACGACGAGCAGTACTTC.

This clonotype was counted only a few times. V gene TRBV18 combines with J gene TRBJ2-1; 8 nucleotides align to TRBD2. With V trimmed by 3 bases and J by 10 bases, 5 bases remained unmatched. Germline values: CDR1 KGHSH, CDR2 LQKENI. The CDR3 runs to 13 residues. CDR3 sequence: CASSPTGGQEQFF. The CDR3 region has the DNA TGTGCCAGCTCACCCACGGGGGGGCAAGAGCAGTTCTTC.

In its sample, this clonotype was seen a few times. The gene calls are TRBV12-3 or TRBV12-4 and TRBJ2-1; 7 bases align to TRBD1. There are 15 residues in the CDR3. The V segment lost 5 bases and the J segment 3 bases; nucleotides outside the gene matches: 7. The CDR3 reads CASSRMRDSYNEQFF. CDR3 DNA sequence: TGTGCCAGCAGTCGAATGAGGGACAGCTACAATGAGCAGTTCTTC.

In this sample, this clonotype turned up a few times. The J gene is TRBJ2-1, the V gene TRBV5-6; D is uncertain. The CDR3 spans 13 residues. Per germline, CDR1 SGHDT and CDR2 YYEEEE. Trimming shortened V by 3 bases and J by 7 bases, and 11 bases separated the two germline ends. The CDR3 DNA reads as TGTGCCAGCAGCTCAGGTTTGAGTAATGAGCAGTTCTTC. Its translation: CASSSGLSNEQFF.

This sequence joins TRBV30 and TRBJ1-1, with D possibly matching TRBD1 (5 bases). The germline CDR1 and CDR2 sequences are GTSNPN and SVGIG (reference sequence). Trimming shortened V by 5 bases and J by 7 bases, and 11 bases separated the two germline ends. The CDR3 length is 11 residues. The CDR3 spells CAWGRDVEAFF. For the CDR3, the DNA is TGTGCCTGGGGCCGGGACGTTGAAGCTTTCTTT.

This chain connects TRBV5-1 to TRBJ2-5; 9 bases match TRBD2. Germline V gene lookup returns CDR1 SGHRS and CDR2 YFSETQ. With 6 bases clipped from V and 5 bases from J, the junction kept 11 bases outside the gene matches. The CDR3 is 15 residues long. In DNA form, the CDR3 reads TGCGCCAGCAAGCCTACGGCGGGGGGGCTGGAGACCCAGTACTTC. It codes for CASKPTAGGLETQYF. The complete variable domain, with remaining parts taken from reference TRBV5-1 and TRBJ2-5, reads KAGVTQTPRYLIKTRGQQVTLSCSPISGHRSVSWYQQTPGQGLQFLFEYFSETQRNKGNFPGRFSGRQFSNSRSEMNVSTLELGDSALYLCASKPTAGGLETQYFGPGTRLLVL.